This TCR beta chain was documented in a study of blood T cell repertoires in COVID-19. Trimming cost V 2 bases and J 2 bases, with 14 bases left between them. Germline V CDR1 and CDR2: MNHEY, SVGAGI. The CDR3 covers 16 residues. Cohorts were based on clinical histories the participants reported. Recovered participants had two consecutive negative NP/OP PCR tests, healthcare professional clearance, or symptom resolution. Produced via immunoSEQ multiplex PCR; TCRdb's table is partial and in-frame only. Found here are approximately 380,000 clones, approximately 90% of them singletons; the top ten hold 1.2%.

The chain couples TRBV6-5 to TRBJ2-3, with a possible D match to TRBD1 (6 bases). Sequencing was performed on PBMCs or T cells enriched from blood (not recorded which). This receptor was taken from a woman in her late teens or twenties who had recovered from COVID-19. CDR3 DNA: TGTGCCAGCAGTTACCCCCGCACAGGGTACACAGATACGCAGTATTTT. This gives the protein CASSYPRTGYTDTQYF.